This T cell receptor beta chain was observed in a study of radiotherapy plus CTLA-4 blockade in lung cancer. Worth noting for this clone: Its target is unknown.

Using immunoSEQ multiplex PCR, the repertoire was profiled, and TCRdb retains in-frame clones only, with some absent. The profile covers over 80,000 clones, with around 86% appearing a single time and 0.65% to 0.95% taken by the ten largest. Whole-study results and caveats: Among reported predictors of response, early blood T cell clone dynamics with interferon-beta performed best. Among blood TCR repertoires after radiotherapy plus ipilimumab, tumor-derived clones expanded.

The material sequenced was peripheral blood, taken from a patient treated with radiotherapy plus ipilimumab. The TCR was taken from a human donor with non-small cell lung cancer who had stable disease on radiotherapy plus ipilimumab.

The CDR3 reads CASSYDGVLNTEAFF. CDR3 coding DNA: TGTGCCAGCAGTTACGATGGGGTCCTGAACACTGAAGCTTTCTTT. The genes are TRBV6-5 and TRBJ1-1; D is undetermined. The CDR3 totals 15 residues. V lost 2 bases and J lost 0, with 10 bases in between. Per the germline V gene, CDR1 is MNHEY and CDR2 is SVGAGI.